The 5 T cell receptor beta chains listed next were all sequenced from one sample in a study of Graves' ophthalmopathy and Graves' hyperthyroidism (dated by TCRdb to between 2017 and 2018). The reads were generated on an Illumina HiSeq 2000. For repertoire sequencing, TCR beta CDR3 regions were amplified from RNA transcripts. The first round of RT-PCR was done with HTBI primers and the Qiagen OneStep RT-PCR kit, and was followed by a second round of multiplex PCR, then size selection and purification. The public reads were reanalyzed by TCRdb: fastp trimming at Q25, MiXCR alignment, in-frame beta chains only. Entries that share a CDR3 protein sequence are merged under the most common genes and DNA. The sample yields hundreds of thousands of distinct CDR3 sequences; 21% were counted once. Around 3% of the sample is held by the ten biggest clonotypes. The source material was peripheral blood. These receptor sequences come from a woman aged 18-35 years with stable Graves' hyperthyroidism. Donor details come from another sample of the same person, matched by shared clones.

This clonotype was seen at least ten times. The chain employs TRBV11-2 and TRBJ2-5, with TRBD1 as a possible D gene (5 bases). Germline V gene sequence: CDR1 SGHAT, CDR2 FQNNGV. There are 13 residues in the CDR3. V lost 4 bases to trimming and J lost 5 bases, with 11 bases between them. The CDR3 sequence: CASSSRDLETQYF. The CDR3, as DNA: TGTGCCAGCAGCTCCAGGGATTTGGAGACCCAGTACTTC.

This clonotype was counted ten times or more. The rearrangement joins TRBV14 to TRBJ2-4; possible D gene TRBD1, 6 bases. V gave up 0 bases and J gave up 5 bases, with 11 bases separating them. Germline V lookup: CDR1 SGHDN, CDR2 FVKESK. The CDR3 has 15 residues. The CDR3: CASSQDPWTENIQYF. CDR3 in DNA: TGTGCCAGCAGCCAAGATCCCTGGACAGAAAACATTCAGTACTTC.

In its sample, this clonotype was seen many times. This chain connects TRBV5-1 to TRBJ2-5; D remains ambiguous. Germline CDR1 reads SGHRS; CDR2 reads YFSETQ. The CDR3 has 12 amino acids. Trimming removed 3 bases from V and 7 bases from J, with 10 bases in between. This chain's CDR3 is CASSSGTGTQYF. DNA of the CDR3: TGCGCCAGCAGCTCAGGTACCGGGACCCAGTACTTC.

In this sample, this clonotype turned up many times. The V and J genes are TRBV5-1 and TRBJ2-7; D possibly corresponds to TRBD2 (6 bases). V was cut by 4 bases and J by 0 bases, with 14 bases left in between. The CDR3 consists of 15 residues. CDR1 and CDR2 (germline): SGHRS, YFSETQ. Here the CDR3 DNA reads TGCGCCAGCAGCGGGGGGACCGCGAGCTCCTACGAGCAGTACTTC. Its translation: CASSGGTASSYEQYF. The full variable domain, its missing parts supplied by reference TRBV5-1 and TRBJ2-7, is KAGVTQTPRYLIKTRGQQVTLSCSPISGHRSVSWYQQTPGQGLQFLFEYFSETQRNKGNFPGRFSGRQFSNSRSEMNVSTLELGDSALYLCASSGGTASSYEQYFGPGTRLTVT.

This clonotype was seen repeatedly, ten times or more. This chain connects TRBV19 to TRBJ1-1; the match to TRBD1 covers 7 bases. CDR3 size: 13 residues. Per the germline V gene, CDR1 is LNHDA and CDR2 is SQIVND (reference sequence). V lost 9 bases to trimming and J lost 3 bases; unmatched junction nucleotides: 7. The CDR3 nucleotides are TGTGCCAGCAGTTCAACAGGGGACACTGAAGCTTTCTTT. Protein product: CASSSTGDTEAFF.